This T cell receptor beta chain was sequenced in a study of T cells in tumors after PD-1 blockade (dated by TCRdb to between 2017 and 2020). Study-wide context: Patients with prior checkpoint blockade, systemic immunosuppressant use, or recent radiotherapy or other anti-cancer therapy within 4 weeks were excluded. Pembrolizumab 200 mg every 3 weeks or cemiplimab 350 mg every 2 weeks was administered to patients. A subset of patients also received ongoing daily vismodegib 150 mg during anti-PD-1 treatment. An average of around 26,000 TCR templates (range about 554-100,000) and 6,041 unique clonotypes was obtained for tumor samples, roughly 18-fold deeper than single-cell TCR sequencing. Paired single-cell RNA and TCR sequencing was performed on site-matched tumors from BCC or SCC patients before and after anti-PD-1 therapy. RECIST version 1.1 was used to assess clinical response.

The label giving this sample's time point can be read as: after anti-PD-1 therapy. Tumor biopsies were site-matched, taken from the same primary tumor before and after PD-1 blockade. Genomic DNA extracted from tumor biopsies or peripheral blood was used for bulk TCRbeta sequencing, with input ranging from about 616 ng to 6,500 ng. Leftover biopsy material went through bulk TCRbeta sequencing, with the goal of boosting sensitivity for rare clonotypes relative to single-cell TCR sequencing. Every patient was a poor candidate for surgical resection and had histologically proven advanced or metastatic basal or squamous cell carcinoma. Of the 11 patients making up the basal cell carcinoma cohort, several underwent bulk tumor TCR sequencing. Fresh biopsies came from the site of the primary tumor, and part of the tissue was kept in RNAlater for exome and bulk TCR sequencing. What the authors observed across the whole study: Exhausted CD8+ clones expanded after therapy were found to be mostly novel clonotypes undetected pre-treatment, suggesting clonal replacement rather than reinvigoration of pre-existing clones. The source of novel T cell clones was not identified, and lymphoid organs or rare unexpanded clones within the tumor or the tumor periphery could be included among the possible sources. Clonal replacement was seen only when comparing pre- and post-treatment samples and not when comparing two pre-treatment samples, which argues against artifacts from biopsy timing or location. About 40% of TCR clonotypes from the tumor were detected in blood, and certain novel exhausted tumor clones were present in blood collected before treatment, which suggests recruitment from the periphery.

The immunoSEQ platform was used to carry out deep TCRbeta sequencing. The original methods were these. Only productive rearrangements were exported from the immunoSEQ Analyzer for further analysis. A two-sided binomial test with a Bonferroni-corrected P below 0.01 was used to call clones that significantly expanded or contracted between timepoints. Bulk TCRbeta clonotypes were assigned T cell phenotypes by matching to single-cell RNA+TCR-seq clones sharing the same TCRbeta sequence. Using bulk TCR sequencing data, clone enrichment in tumor was calculated by dividing a clone's tumor frequency by the same clone's PBMC frequency. GLIPH was used to sort TCRs into specificity groups, which are clusters of distinct TCRs that likely recognize common antigens through shared CDR3 motifs. This is the immuneACCESS table as TCRdb keeps it, with only in-frame sequences that have V and J called. A part of the clones is gone; compared with another copy, unresolved V genes explain less than half, and the rest is unexplained. V and J calls and clone size are those listed in that table; D and trimming were worked out from the DNA. This sample comprises fewer than 9,000 clones, 60% to 70% of them detected only once. Around 4.8% of the sample belongs to the ten largest clones.

In the case of this clone: It has no known antigen specificity. Base qualities are not recorded, but no much larger clone differs from it by a single base.

The germline ends are 11 bases apart after V is trimmed by 2 bases and J by 3 bases. CDR1 and CDR2 (SGHVS, FNYEAQ) derive from the germline V gene. From its cysteine to its phenylalanine, the CDR3 spans 14 amino acids. Just CDR3 DNA is preserved here, 42 bases in frame from base 1. The sequence was obtained from a human donor with basal cell carcinoma. The sequenced sample was tumor tissue, obtained after anti-PD-1 treatment. The rearrangement combines TRBV7-6 with TRBJ2-7; 5 matching bases give a weak D call of TRBD1. The nucleotide sequence reads as follows: TGTGCCAGCAGCTTAAGGGGCACGGACTACGAGCAGTACTTC. Its protein is CASSLRGTDYEQYF. Joined to the reference TRBV7-6 and TRBJ2-7 proteins, this CDR3 gives the full variable domain: GAGVSQSPRYKVTKRGQDVALRCDPISGHVSLYWYRQALGQGPEFLTYFNYEAQQDKSGLPNDRFSAERPEGSISTLTIQRTEQRDSAMYRCASSLRGTDYEQYFGPGTRLTVT.